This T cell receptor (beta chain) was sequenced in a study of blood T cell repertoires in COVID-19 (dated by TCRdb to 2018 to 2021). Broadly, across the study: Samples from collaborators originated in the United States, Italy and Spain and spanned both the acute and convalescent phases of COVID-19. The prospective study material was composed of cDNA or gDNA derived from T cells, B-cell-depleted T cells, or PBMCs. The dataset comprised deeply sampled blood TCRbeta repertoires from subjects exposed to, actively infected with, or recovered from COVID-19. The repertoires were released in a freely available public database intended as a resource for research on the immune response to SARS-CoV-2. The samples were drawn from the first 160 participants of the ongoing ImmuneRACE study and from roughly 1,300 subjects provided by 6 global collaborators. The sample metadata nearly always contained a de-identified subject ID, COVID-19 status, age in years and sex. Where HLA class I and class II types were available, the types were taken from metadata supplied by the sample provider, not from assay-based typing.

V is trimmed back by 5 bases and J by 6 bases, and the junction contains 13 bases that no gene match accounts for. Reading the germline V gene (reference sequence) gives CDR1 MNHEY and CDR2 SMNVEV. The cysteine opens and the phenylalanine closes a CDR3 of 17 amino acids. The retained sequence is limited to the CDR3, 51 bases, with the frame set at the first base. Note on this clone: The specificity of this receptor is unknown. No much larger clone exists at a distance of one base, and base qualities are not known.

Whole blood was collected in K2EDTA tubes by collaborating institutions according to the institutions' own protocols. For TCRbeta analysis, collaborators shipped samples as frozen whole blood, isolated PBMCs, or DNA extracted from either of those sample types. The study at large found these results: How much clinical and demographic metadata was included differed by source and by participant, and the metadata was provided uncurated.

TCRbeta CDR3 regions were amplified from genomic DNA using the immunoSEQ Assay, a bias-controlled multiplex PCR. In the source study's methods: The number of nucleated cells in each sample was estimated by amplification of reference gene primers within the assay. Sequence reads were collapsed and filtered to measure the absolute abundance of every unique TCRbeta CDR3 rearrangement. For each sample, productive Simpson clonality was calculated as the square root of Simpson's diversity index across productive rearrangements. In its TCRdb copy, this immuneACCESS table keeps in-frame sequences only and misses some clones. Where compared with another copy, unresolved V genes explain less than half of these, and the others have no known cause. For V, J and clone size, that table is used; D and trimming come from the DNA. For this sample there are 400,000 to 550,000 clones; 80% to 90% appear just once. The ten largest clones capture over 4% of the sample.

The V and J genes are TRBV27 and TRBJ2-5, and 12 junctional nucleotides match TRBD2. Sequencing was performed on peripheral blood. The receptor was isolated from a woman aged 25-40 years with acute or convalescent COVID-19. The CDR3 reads CASSPPGLAGGMKTQYF. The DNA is TGTGCCAGCAGTCCGCCGGGACTAGCGGGTGGGATGAAGACCCAGTACTTC.